This entry lists 13 T cell receptor beta chains sequenced from one sample in a study of CD8+ T cells in alopecia areata. The treatment: oral pan-JAK inhibitor, 5-10 mg twice daily. Extracted from the samples, RNA was reverse transcribed into cDNA to serve as the sequencing template. The repertoire was sequenced with immunoSEQ multiplex PCR; TCRdb's copy has only in-frame clones and lacks some. The data hold 200,000 or so clones, with roughly 64% observed a single time. Sequencing was performed on CD4+ T cells sorted from blood, taken at week 24, from a patient treated with tofacitinib. Receptors originate from a human donor with alopecia areata.

The rearrangement links TRBV10-3 to TRBJ2-3; no firm D call. This CDR3 spans 12 amino acids. V shed 5 bases and J shed 2 bases, with 5 bases lying between them. CDR1 and CDR2 from the germline V gene are ENHRY and SYGVKD. The CDR3 sequence: CAISMNTDTQYF. CDR3 nucleotides: TGTGCCATCAGTATGAACACAGATACGCAGTATTTT.

V is TRBV28 and J is TRBJ2-3; 11 bases line up with TRBD2. The germline V gene encodes CDR1 MDHEN and CDR2 SYDVKM. The CDR3 has 15 amino acids. J lost 4 bases, V lost 5 bases, and 5 bases had no gene match. In DNA, the CDR3 is TGTGCCAGCAGTCGACTAGCGGGACGCTCAGATACGCAGTATTTT. This codes for CASSRLAGRSDTQYF.

The chain is built from TRBV15 and TRBJ1-4, with a weak D call TRBD1 (5 bases). The germline gives CDR1 LNHNV, CDR2 YYDKDF (reference sequence). The CDR3 runs 15 residues. Deletions cut 3 bases from V and 5 bases from J, with 13 bases between. The DNA of the CDR3 is TGTGCCACCAGCAGGGGACCCGGACCAAATGAAAAACTGTTTTTT. This codes for CATSRGPGPNEKLFF.

A note on this clone: Other DNA sequences of this sample code for an identical CDR3. The rearrangement joins TRBV11-1 to TRBJ1-5; a weak D match, TRBD1 (5 bases). V was clipped by 1 base and J by 4 bases, with 5 bases between them. The CDR3 loop spans 13 amino acids. CDR1 and CDR2 (germline): SGHAT, FQDESV (reference sequence). CDR3 DNA: TGTGCCAGCAGCTTAGACAGGAATCAGCCCCAGCATTTT. Protein: CASSLDRNQPQHF.

The table lists this clone with a count of one. This sequence joins TRBV6-5 and TRBJ1-2; TRBD1 is a possible D gene (6 bases). CDR1 MNHEY and CDR2 SVGAGI come from the germline V gene. This CDR3 has 14 residues. With 0 bases removed from V and 7 bases from J, the gap between germline ends came to 12 bases. CDR3 DNA: TGTGCCAGCAGTTACTCGGGACAAGGGGGTGGCTACACCTTC. It specifies CASSYSGQGGGYTF.

This clone was recorded a few times. V gene TRBV10-3 combines with J gene TRBJ2-1; weak D call: TRBD1 (5 bases). The CDR3 runs 13 residues. V lost 6 bases and J 2 bases, leaving 8 bases between the germline ends. The germline V gene encodes CDR1 ENHRY and CDR2 SYGVKD. The CDR3 DNA sequence: TGTGCCATCAGGGACATGCCCTACAATGAGCAGTTCTTC. It encodes CAIRDMPYNEQFF.

V and J are TRBV29-1 and TRBJ2-7, with 9 bases fitting TRBD1. The V and J ends lost 4 bases and 1 base, in that order; junction bases with no gene match: 14. The CDR3 is 17 amino acids. CDR1 and CDR2 (germline): SQVTM, ANQGSEA. CDR3 residues: CSVVGFEDRGGSYEQYF. The CDR3 DNA reads as TGCAGCGTTGTTGGCTTCGAGGACAGGGGAGGGTCCTACGAGCAGTACTTC.

This clone appeared once. The chain combines TRBV9 with TRBJ1-6; D not certain. Germline CDR1 and CDR2: SGDLS and YYNGEE. This CDR3 contains 15 residues. Between the trimmed V and J ends, which lost 1 base and 9 bases, there was a span of 14 bases. For the CDR3, the DNA is TGTGCCAGCAGCGTAAGACACGACGGTCTTTCACCCCTCCACTTT. Protein product: CASSVRHDGLSPLHF.

The V gene is TRBV2, the J gene TRBJ1-1, with TRBD1 as a possible D gene (6 bases). The CDR3 is 15 amino acids. The germline V and J ends were trimmed by 6 bases and 0 bases, with 14 bases remaining between them. CDR1 and CDR2 from the germline V gene are SNHLY and FYNNEI. CDR3 sequence: CASRTGRAMNTEAFF. For the CDR3, the DNA is TGTGCCAGCAGGACAGGTAGGGCGATGAACACTGAAGCTTTCTTT.

This clone appeared once. The V gene is TRBV28, the J gene TRBJ2-3; 9 nucleotides align to TRBD2. The V and J ends lost 2 bases and 1 base, in that order; junction bases with no gene match: 4. CDR3 length: 16 amino acids. CDR1 is MDHEN and CDR2 is SYDVKM in the germline V gene. Here the CDR3 DNA reads TGTGCCAGCAGTTTAGTGGTAGCGGGAGGCACAGATACGCAGTATTTT. This gives the protein CASSLVVAGGTDTQYF.

The chain uses TRBV4-2 and TRBJ2-4; D is possibly TRBD1 (6 bases). V was cut by 1 base and J by 0 bases, with 10 bases left in between. The CDR3 length is 16 residues. Germline-derived CDR1 and CDR2 are LGHNA and YNFKEQ. The CDR3 loop is CASSQGGGLAKNIQYF. CDR3 sequence (DNA): TGTGCCAGCAGCCAAGGTGGGGGCCTAGCCAAAAACATTCAGTACTTC.

This chain connects TRBV28 to TRBJ1-2; 10 bases are a match to TRBD1. V dropped 3 bases and J dropped 4; count of bases not matched to a gene: 5. Germline V lookup: CDR1 MDHEN, CDR2 SYDVKM. The CDR3 has 15 amino acids. The chain's CDR3 is CASSLTGGIGYGYTF. As DNA, the CDR3 is TGTGCCAGCAGTTTGACAGGGGGCATTGGCTATGGCTACACCTTC.

This clone was detected once. The genes are TRBV2 and TRBJ2-3; D gene uncertain. V dropped 9 bases and J dropped 6 bases, with 10 bases sitting between them. Germline CDR1 SNHLY, CDR2 FYNNEI. CDR3 size: 11 residues. The CDR3 is CARSIGDTQYF. CDR3 sequence (DNA): TGTGCCAGGTCAATCGGGGATACGCAGTATTTT.